The rows below give T cell receptor beta chains drawn from one sample of a study of blood T cell repertoires in COVID-19. Measured with immunoSEQ multiplex PCR; TCRdb has only the in-frame clones, and not every one. The sample has roughly 25,000 clones, about 82% seen once; the top ten hold approximately 30%. The sample comprised peripheral blood. The receptor set was obtained from a human donor with active COVID-19. The donor label of this sample is uncertain. The CDR3 runs from the conserved cysteine through the conserved F or W.

TRBV5-8	TRBJ1-5	CASSMTGRTNQPQHF
TRBV7-3	TRBJ2-1	CASSSTGLAGVYEQFF
TRBV14	TRBJ1-6	CASSQETGGNSPLHF
TRBV7-2	TRBJ2-3	CASSLVGLAASTDTQYF
TRBV11-3	TRBJ2-7	CASSLEWAGVGEQYF
TRBV7-3	TRBJ2-1	CASSLTGRTSGSNEQFF
TRBV6-2/TRBV6-3	TRBJ2-7	CASSLTSNEQYF
TRBV2	TRBJ2-5	CASSDLSETQYF
TRBV4-1	TRBJ2-7	CASSPSSGRNTYEQYF
TRBV10-2	TRBJ2-1	CASARTSGMYNEQFF
TRBV11-3	TRBJ2-1	CASSLGHRGNEQFF
TRBV6-5	TRBJ1-1	CASRVRGTGTEAFF
TRBV12-3/TRBV12-4	TRBJ1-6	CASTGGVSPLHF
TRBV6-6	TRBJ1-1	CASRTGVTEAFF
TRBV12-3/TRBV12-4	TRBJ1-1	CASIRSGNLAFF
TRBV28	TRBJ1-2	CASYSGTGIYGYTF
TRBV6-5	TRBJ2-5	CASNRFSGNQETQYF
TRBV3-1/TRBV3-2	TRBJ2-3	CASSQDERRWGGRTDTQYF
TRBV28	TRBJ1-4	CASSLLNEKLFF
TRBV11-2	TRBJ2-5	CASSLVRGYQETQYF
TRBV13	TRBJ2-7	CASSYVRDRGLYEQYF
TRBV10-2	TRBJ2-7	CASRLDRGHNEQYF
TRBV7-3	TRBJ2-6	CASSPVGGGNSGANVLTF
TRBV6-6	TRBJ2-3	CASSLYSYAGGIGLDDTQYF
TRBV6-5	TRBJ2-1	CASSYLTSGANNEQFF
TRBV4-2	TRBJ2-7	CASSQDLLGSPPLEQYF
TRBV28	TRBJ1-6	CASSPGTAIYNSPLHF
TRBV5-1	TRBJ2-5	CASSLGGVQETQYF
TRBV6-5	TRBJ2-1	CATGGGEQFF
TRBV3-1/TRBV3-2	TRBJ1-1	CASSLTRGDTEAFF